This TCR beta chain emerged from a study of shared clonotypes between healthy human individuals. Concerning this clone itself: Its antigen is as yet unknown.

Study observations and caveats: Large depth notwithstanding, sorted-subset sequencing proved incomplete by rarefaction.

Germline CDR1 SEHNR, CDR2 FQNEAQ (reference sequence). J gave up 6 bases and V 3 bases, and 9 bases lay outside the gene matches. There are 15 residues in the CDR3. Deep-level running was used for the assay. Profiled with immunoSEQ multiplex PCR; TCRdb holds only in-frame clones, not every one. Of around 2.5 million clones in the sample, more than 85% were seen once. V and J are TRBV7-9 and TRBJ2-7; 9 nucleotides agree with TRBD2. The specimen was naive CD4+ T cells from PBMCs. Subset given: CD45RA+ positively selected. The receptor's source is a man aged 18 to 29 in good health. Some clones in this sample may be carry-over from other donors' samples. CDR3: CASSFVRGLAIEQYF. CDR3 sequence (DNA): TGTGCCAGCAGCTTCGTGCGAGGACTAGCGATCGAGCAGTACTTC.